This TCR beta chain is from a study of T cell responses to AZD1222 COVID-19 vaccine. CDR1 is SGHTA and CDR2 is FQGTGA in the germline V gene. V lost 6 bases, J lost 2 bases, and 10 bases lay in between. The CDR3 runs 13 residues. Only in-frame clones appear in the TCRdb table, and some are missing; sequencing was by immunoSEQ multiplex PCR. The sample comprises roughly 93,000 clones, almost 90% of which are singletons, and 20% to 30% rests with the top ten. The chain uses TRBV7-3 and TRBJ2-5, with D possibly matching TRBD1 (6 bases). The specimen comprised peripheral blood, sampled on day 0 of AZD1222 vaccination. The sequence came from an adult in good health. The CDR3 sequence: CASSPGTQETQYF. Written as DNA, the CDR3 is TGTGCCAGCAGTCCCGGGACACAAGAGACCCAGTACTTC.